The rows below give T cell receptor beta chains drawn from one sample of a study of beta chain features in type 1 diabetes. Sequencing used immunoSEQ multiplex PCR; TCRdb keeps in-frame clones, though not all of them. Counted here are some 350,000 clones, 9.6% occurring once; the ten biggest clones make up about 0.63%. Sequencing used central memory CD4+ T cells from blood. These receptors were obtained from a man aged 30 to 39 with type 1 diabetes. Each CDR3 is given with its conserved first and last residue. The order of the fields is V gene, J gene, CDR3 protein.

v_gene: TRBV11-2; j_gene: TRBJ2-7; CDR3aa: CASSFNRAGNYEQYF
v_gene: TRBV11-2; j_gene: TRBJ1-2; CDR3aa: CASSAPVPGAQYGYTF
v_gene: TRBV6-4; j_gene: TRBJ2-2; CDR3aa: CASSEARNTGELFF
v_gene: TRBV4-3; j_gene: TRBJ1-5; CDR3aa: CASSQDLSQPQHF
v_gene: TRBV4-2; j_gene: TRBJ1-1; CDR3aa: CASSQESQGDTEAFF
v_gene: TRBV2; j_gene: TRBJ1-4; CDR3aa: CASRVGQDRGKLFF
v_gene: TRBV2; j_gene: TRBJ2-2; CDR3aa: CASSGLAGPLELFF
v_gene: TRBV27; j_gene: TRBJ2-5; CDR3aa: CASSPLGVQGETQYF
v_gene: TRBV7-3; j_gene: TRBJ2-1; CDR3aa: CASSPRPIHEQFF
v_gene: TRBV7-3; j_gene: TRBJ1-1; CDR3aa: CASSSLDRVIEAFF
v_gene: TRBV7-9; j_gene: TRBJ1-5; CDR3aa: CASSYTGDQPQHF
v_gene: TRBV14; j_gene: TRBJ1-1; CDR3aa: CASSRLTGRSTEAFF
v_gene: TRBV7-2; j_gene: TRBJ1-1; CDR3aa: CASSLASSTGNTEAFF
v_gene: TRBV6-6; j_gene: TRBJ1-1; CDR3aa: CASSRRDTEAFF
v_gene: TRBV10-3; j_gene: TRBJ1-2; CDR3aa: CAISVEGANYGYTF
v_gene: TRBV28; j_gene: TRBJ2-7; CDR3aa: CASSPSGGTYEQYF
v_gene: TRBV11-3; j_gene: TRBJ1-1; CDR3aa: CASSLDLWGQGRNEAFF
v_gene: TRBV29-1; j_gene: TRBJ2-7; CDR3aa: CSVQVISYEQYF
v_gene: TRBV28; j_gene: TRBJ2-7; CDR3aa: CASKDRGRYEQYF
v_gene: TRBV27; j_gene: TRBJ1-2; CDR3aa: CASSLGGTLYGYTF
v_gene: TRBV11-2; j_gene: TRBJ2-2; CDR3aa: CASSQDRGRTGELFF
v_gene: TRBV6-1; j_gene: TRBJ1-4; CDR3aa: CASSRGQNNEKLFF
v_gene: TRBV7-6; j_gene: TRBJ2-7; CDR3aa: CASSPPDRGAYEQYF
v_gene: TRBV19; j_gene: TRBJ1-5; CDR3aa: CASMSGPLNQPQHF
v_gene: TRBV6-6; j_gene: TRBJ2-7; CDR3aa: CASSLTQGLVYF
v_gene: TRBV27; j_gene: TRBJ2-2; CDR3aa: CASSSWTSGTAGELFF
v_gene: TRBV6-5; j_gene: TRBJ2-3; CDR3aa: CASSTREATDTQYF
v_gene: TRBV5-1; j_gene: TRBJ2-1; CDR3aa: CASSLAGQGAYNEQFF
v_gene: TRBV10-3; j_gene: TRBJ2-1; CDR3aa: CAISAGGLAFHEQFF
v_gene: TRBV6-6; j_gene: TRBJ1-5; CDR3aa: CASSDPQVHQPQHF
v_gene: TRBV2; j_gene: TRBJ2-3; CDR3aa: CASQPRASTDTQYF
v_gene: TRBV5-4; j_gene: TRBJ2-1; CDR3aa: CASSRSRGDSYNEQFF
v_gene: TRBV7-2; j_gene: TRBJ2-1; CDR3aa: CASSLTQGNEQFF
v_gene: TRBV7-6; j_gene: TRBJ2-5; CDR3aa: CASSLEVGEVKTQYF
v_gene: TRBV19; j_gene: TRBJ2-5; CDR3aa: CASSILGGLGETQYF
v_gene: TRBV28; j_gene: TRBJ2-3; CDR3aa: CASSLTGTRTDTQYF
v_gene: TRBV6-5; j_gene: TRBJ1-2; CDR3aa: CASSYGANYGYTF
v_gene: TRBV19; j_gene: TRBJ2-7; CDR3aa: CASSTRATGTYEQYF
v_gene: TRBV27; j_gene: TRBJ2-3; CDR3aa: CASSLSDPTDTQYF
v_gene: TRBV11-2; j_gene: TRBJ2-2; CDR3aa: CASSLGRQGRDTGELFF
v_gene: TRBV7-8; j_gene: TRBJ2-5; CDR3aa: CASSQGQEQETQYF
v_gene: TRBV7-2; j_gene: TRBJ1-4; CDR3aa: CASSMGSGGEKLFF
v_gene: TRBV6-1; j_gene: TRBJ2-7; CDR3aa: CASSDVGTNRYEQYF
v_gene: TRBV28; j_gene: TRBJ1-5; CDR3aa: CASSLLPANSNQPQHF
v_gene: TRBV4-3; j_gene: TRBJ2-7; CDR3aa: CASSQDFASGRQYEQYF
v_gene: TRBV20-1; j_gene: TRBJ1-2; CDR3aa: CSASYGPGYTF
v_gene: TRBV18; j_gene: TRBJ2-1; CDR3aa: CASSPGLAGGHEQFF
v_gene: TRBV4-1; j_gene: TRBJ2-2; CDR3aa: CASSQPPGQGYTGELFF
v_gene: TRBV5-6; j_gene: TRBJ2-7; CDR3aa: CASSLGHGYEQYF
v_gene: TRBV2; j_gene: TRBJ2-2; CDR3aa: CASSEAPGGVTGELFF
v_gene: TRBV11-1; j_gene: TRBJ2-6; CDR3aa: CASSPSRGANVLTF
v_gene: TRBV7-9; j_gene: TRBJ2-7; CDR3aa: CASSPTPGTGPGYEQYF
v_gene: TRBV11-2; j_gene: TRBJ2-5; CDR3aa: CASRAGGETQYF